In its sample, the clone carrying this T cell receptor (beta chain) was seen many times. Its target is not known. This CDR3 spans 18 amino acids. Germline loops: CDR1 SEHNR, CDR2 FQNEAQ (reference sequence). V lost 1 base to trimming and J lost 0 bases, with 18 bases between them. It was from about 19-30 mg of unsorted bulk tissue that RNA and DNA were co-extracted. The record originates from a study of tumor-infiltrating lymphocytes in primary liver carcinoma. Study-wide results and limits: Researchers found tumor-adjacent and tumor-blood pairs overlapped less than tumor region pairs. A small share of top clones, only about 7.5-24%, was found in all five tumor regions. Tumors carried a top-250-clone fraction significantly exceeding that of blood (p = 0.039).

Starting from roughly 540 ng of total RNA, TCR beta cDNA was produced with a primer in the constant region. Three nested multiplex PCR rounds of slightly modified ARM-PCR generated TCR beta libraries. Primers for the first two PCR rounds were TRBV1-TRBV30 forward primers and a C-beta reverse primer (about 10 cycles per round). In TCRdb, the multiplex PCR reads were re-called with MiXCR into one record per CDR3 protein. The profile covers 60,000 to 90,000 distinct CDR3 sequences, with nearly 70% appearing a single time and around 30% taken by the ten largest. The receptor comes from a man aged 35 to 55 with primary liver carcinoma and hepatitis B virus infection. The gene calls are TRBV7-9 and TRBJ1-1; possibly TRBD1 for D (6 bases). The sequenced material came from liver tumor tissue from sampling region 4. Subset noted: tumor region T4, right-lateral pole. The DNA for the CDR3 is TGTGCCAGCAGCTTAGGGGAGCAGAGGGGGAGAATGAACACTGAAGCTTTCTTT. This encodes CASSLGEQRGRMNTEAFF.